This TCR beta chain is from a study of early T cells in non-severe SARS-CoV-2 infection. Study-level background: RNA in bulk from unsorted whole blood was sequenced, and chains were unpaired. General study findings and limits: Anti-spike CD8 responses were favored in VDJdb matching, and private and CD4 specificities were missed.

With respect to this clonotype: The target antigen is unknown.

Researchers tagged individual cDNA molecules with unique molecular identifiers. One entry per CDR3 protein, called by TCRdb with MiXCR from the 5' RACE reads. The data hold approximately 62,000 distinct CDR3 sequences, with around 12% observed a single time. The germline gives CDR1 SNHLY, CDR2 FYNNEI. V shed 6 bases and J 7 bases; nucleotides not matched to a gene: 11. This CDR3 has 15 amino acids. The chain is built from TRBV2 and TRBJ2-3; 9 bases match TRBD2. Sequenced input: whole blood. This receptor was identified in an adult who was a healthcare worker with PCR-confirmed SARS-CoV-2 infection or an uninfected control (not recorded which). The CDR3 loop reads CASRVPAGGFNTQYF. The DNA of the CDR3 is TGTGCCAGCAGGGTCCCAGCGGGAGGCTTCAATACGCAGTATTTT.